The TCR beta chain described here comes from a study of CD8+CD57+ T cells in acquired aplastic anemia (dated by TCRdb to about 2018). In the study overall: Extracted DNA from sorted CD4+ and CD8+ cells averaged approximately 3 ug, ranging from roughly 0.17 to 27.4 ug. An average of approximately 10 million reads for CD4+ cells and approximately 12 million reads for CD8+ cells was obtained from healthy donor samples.

TCR repertoires of sorted CD4+ and CD8+ blood T cells from severe aplastic anemia patients and healthy subjects were deep-sequenced in the study. Ficoll-Paque density gradient centrifugation was used to isolate peripheral blood mononuclear cells. Before DNA was extracted, CD4+ and CD8+ T cells were sorted using either FACS or magnetic beads. TCR beta VDJ combination and CDR3 sequence profiling used genomic DNA as the template. An Illumina HiSeq 2000 was used for TCR repertoire sequencing. As for how the authors treated the data: Repertoires were assessed using TRBV/TRBJ rearrangement plots, CDR3 size and DJ length profiles, and Simpson's diversity index. The most abundant DNA sequence in the deep sequencing data was taken as the immunodominant clone. CDR3 amino acid sequences were checked for sharing between subjects and were compared against published repertoires and the VDJdb database. Through fastp at Q25 and MiXCR, TCRdb rebuilt clones from the public reads, retaining in-frame beta chains. Each entry is one CDR3 protein sequence, shown with its most common DNA and genes. TCRdb's processing, not the authors', yielded these V and J calls. Counted in this sample were under 200,000 distinct CDR3 sequences; approximately 40% of them appeared once. The ten largest clonotypes hold approximately 1% of the sample.

Notes on this clonotype: The antigen it recognizes is unknown. The input lacks base qualities; no much larger clone sits a single base away.

Study-wide conclusions, independent of this receptor: Between patients and healthy controls, no significant difference in CD8+ Simpson's diversity was found (P=0.060). Around 30 CD8+ CDR3 sequences were shared between patients and controls but appeared highly expressed in patients and within their immunodominant clones.

CDR1 LNHDA and CDR2 SQIVND are derived from the germline V gene (reference sequence). At the junction V is shortened by 6 bases and J by 9 bases; bases outside the gene matches: 8. From its cysteine to its phenylalanine, the CDR3 spans 14 amino acids. Only CDR3 DNA is held: 42 bases, read in frame from base 1. This sequence uses TRBV19 and TRBJ2-1; 10 central nucleotides agree with TRBD2. The receptor comes from a human donor in good health. Sample: sorted CD4+, CD8+, or CD8+CD57+ T cells (not recorded which) from PBMCs. Here is the DNA: TGTGCCAGTAGGTCTAGCGGGGGTGCAGGTGAGCAGTTCTTC. It is translated as CASRSSGGAGEQFF.